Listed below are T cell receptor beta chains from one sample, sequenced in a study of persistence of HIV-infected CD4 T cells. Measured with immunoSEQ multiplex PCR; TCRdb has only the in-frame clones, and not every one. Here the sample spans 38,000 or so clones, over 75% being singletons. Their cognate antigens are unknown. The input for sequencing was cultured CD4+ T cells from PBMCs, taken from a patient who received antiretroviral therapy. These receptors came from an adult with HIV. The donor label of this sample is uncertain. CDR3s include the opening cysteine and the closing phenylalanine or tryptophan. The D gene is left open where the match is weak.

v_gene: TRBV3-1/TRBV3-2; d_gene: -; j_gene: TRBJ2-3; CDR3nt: TGTGCCAGCAGCAAGGCAGGGGGGCTAGATACGCAGTATTTT; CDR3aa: CASSKAGGLDTQYF
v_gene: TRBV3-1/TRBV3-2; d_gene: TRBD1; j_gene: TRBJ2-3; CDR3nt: TGTGCCAGCAGCAAAGAGACAGGGGGTACAGATACGCAGTATTTT; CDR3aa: CASSKETGGTDTQYF
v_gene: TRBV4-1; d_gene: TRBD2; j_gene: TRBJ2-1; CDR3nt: TGCGCCAGCAGCCGAGCACTGGTAGGCCCTAGCGGGGGTTACTCCTACAATGAGCAGTTCTTC; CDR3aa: CASSRALVGPSGGYSYNEQFF
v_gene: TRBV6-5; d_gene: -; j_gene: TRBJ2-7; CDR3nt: TGTGCCAGCAGTTACTCGCCGTTTACCTCCTACGAGCAGTACTTC; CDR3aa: CASSYSPFTSYEQYF
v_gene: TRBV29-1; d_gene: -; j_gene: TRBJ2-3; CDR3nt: TGCAGCGTTGTCAGGGGTATAGATACGCAGTATTTT; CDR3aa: CSVVRGIDTQYF
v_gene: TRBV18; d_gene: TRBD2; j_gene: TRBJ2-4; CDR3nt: TGTGCCAGCTCACCGCCTAGCGGGGGTGGCTGGAACATTCAGTACTTC; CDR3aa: CASSPPSGGGWNIQYF
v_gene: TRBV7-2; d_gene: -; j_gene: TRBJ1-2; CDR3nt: TGTGCCAGCAGCTTATCGACAGCTATCTATGGCTACACCTTC; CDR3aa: CASSLSTAIYGYTF
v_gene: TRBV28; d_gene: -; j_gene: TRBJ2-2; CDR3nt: TGTGCCAGCTTCCTCTCGGGACCGGGGTCTACCGGGGAGCTGTTTTTT; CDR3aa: CASFLSGPGSTGELFF
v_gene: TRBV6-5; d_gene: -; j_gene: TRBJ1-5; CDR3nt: TGTGCCAGCAGTTATAGTACAGGGAATCAGCCCCAGCATTTT; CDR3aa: CASSYSTGNQPQHF
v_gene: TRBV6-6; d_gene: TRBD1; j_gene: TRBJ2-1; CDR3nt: TGTGCCAGCAGTTACTCAACCGGGACAGCCTACAATGAGCAGTTCTTC; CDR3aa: CASSYSTGTAYNEQFF